The 29 T cell receptor beta chains in this list originate from one sample, sequenced in a study of OX40 agonist ivuxolimab in advanced cancers. The library was obtained by the immunoSEQ multiplex PCR assay. The source is immuneACCESS, and TCRdb retained only in-frame sequences with V and J called. Part of the clones is not carried over; for the studies checked, unresolved V genes explain less than half of this, and the remainder is unexplained. The sample includes 35,000 to 40,000 clones, with around 87% observed a single time. About 30% of the sample is taken by the ten largest. The source material was CD4+ or CD8+ T cells sorted from blood, sampled in a trial of the OX40 agonist ivuxolimab. The receptors derive from an adult with an advanced solid tumor such as melanoma, head and neck, liver or kidney cancer.

The V gene is TRBV5-1, the J gene TRBJ2-6; possibly TRBD1 for D (5 bases). The CDR3 is 14 residues long. Trimming shortened V by 6 bases and J by 2 bases, and 9 bases separated the two germline ends. Germline values: CDR1 SGHRS, CDR2 YFSETQ. CDR3 sequence: CASTADTGANVLTF. DNA for the CDR3: TGCGCCAGCACCGCGGACACTGGGGCCAACGTCCTGACTTTC.

V is TRBV11-1 and J is TRBJ2-3; D unclear. The germline CDR1 and CDR2 sequences are SGHAT and FQDESV (reference sequence). V was cut by 4 bases and J by 1 base, with 12 bases left in between. CDR3 length: 15 amino acids. DNA of the CDR3: TGTGCCAGCAGCTCATTCACAGTGGGCACAGATACGCAGTATTTT. It encodes CASSSFTVGTDTQYF.

A remark on this clone: Other DNA variants within this sample encode the same CDR3. J is TRBJ2-1 and V is TRBV4-2; 9 bases fit TRBD2. This CDR3 is 17 amino acids long. The V segment lost 4 bases and the J segment 6 bases; nucleotides outside the gene matches: 13. Germline V CDR1 and CDR2: LGHNA, YNFKEQ. In nucleotides, the CDR3 is TGTGCCAGCAGCCCCGCTGGACTGGCGGGAGGGGGCAATGAGCAGTTCTTC. Protein sequence: CASSPAGLAGGGNEQFF.

This clone has a single count. V gene TRBV5-1 combines with J gene TRBJ1-4; 10 nucleotides match TRBD1. The CDR3 consists of 15 residues. J was trimmed by 8 bases and V by 4 bases; bases with no gene match: 8. Germline-derived CDR1 and CDR2 are SGHRS and YFSETQ. Here the CDR3 reads CASSVGTGDSEKLFF. CDR3 DNA: TGCGCCAGCAGCGTCGGGACAGGGGATTCCGAAAAACTGTTTTTT. Full variable domain (outside the CDR3, taken from reference TRBV5-1 and TRBJ1-4): KAGVTQTPRYLIKTRGQQVTLSCSPISGHRSVSWYQQTPGQGLQFLFEYFSETQRNKGNFPGRFSGRQFSNSRSEMNVSTLELGDSALYLCASSVGTGDSEKLFFGSGTQLSVL.

This clone has only a few counts. The chain combines TRBV18 with TRBJ1-5; TRBD1 is a possible D gene (5 bases). CDR3 size: 13 residues. CDR1 KGHSH and CDR2 LQKENI come from the germline V gene. V was cut by 9 bases and J by 3 bases, with 12 bases left in between. CDR3 coding DNA: TGTGCCAGTGCAGCAGGGCCCAATCAGCCCCAGCATTTT. Its translation is CASAAGPNQPQHF.

This clone turned up a few times. The CDR3 DNA reads as TGTGCCAGCAGCGGATTAAGGTGGGAGACCCAGTACTTC. This encodes CASSGLRWETQYF. J is TRBJ2-5 and V is TRBV7-2; D unclear. The CDR3 runs 13 residues. V lost 5 bases and J lost 5, with 12 bases in between. The germline V gene has CDR1 SGHTA and CDR2 FQGNSA.

The rearrangement uses TRBV6-5 and TRBJ1-5; D remains ambiguous. Trimming cost V 2 bases and J 9 bases, with 11 bases left between them. CDR1 and CDR2 from the germline V gene are MNHEY and SVGAGI. This CDR3 is built from 13 residues. The CDR3 is CASSYEKGWPQHF. CDR3 coding DNA: TGTGCCAGCAGTTACGAAAAGGGTTGGCCCCAGCATTTT.

The rearrangement uses TRBV6-5 and TRBJ2-3; 9 nucleotides align to TRBD2. The V segment lost 6 bases and the J segment 2 bases; nucleotides outside the gene matches: 3. Germline lookup yields CDR1 MNHEY and CDR2 SVGAGI. This CDR3 is 14 amino acids long. CDR3 loop: CASRASGDTDTQYF. CDR3 bases: TGTGCCAGCAGGGCTAGCGGGGACACAGATACGCAGTATTTT.

The V and J genes are TRBV11-2 and TRBJ2-7, with 12 bases aligning to TRBD2. Germline V gene sequence: CDR1 SGHAT, CDR2 FQNNGV. V gave up 5 bases and J gave up 4 bases; unmatched junction bases: 6. The CDR3 has 15 residues. The CDR3 sequence is CASSTRTSGTYEQYF. The CDR3 nucleotides are TGTGCCAGCAGCACGCGGACTAGCGGGACATACGAGCAGTACTTC.

The chain is built from TRBV5-1 and TRBJ2-1; 7 bases align to TRBD2. CDR1 and CDR2 (germline): SGHRS, YFSETQ. With 4 bases clipped from V and 4 bases from J, the junction kept 5 bases outside the gene matches. CDR3 length equals 14 residues. In DNA form, the CDR3 reads TGCGCCAGCAGCCCGGGGACTAATTACAATGAGCAGTTCTTC. It codes for CASSPGTNYNEQFF.

The V call is TRBV6-4, the J call TRBJ2-1, with 11 bases identical to TRBD2. Trimming at V came to 4 bases and at J to 7 bases, leaving 12 bases not matched to a gene. Germline V CDR1 and CDR2: MRHNA, SNTAGT. The CDR3 sequence is 17 residues long. CDR3 loop: CASSAYSGRTSGNEQFF. CDR3 bases: TGTGCCAGCAGTGCTTACAGCGGAAGGACTAGCGGGAATGAGCAGTTCTTC.

The chain carries TRBV7-2 and TRBJ2-3, with D perhaps matching TRBD2 (5 bases). Trimming removed 4 bases from V and 5 bases from J, with 7 bases in between. The germline V gene has CDR1 SGHTA and CDR2 FQGNSA. The CDR3 loop spans 12 amino acids. CDR3 DNA sequence: TGTGCCAGCAGCTCGGGGAAAGATACGCAGTATTTT. It encodes CASSSGKDTQYF.

The chain is built from TRBV7-2 and TRBJ2-1; tentative D call: TRBD2 (6 bases). Trimming pared 1 base from V and 10 bases from J, leaving 8 bases between. Germline assignment: CDR1 SGHTA and CDR2 FQGNSA. CDR3 length: 12 amino acids. The CDR3 coding sequence is TGTGCCAGCAGCTTAGTGCGGGAAGAGCAGTTCTTC. Its translation: CASSLVREEQFF.

V is TRBV7-5 and J is TRBJ2-2; TRBD2 is the table's D call and was not checked against the DNA. TRBV7-5 is marked as a pseudogene. The CDR3 length is 16 residues. The CDR3, as DNA: TGTGTCAGAAGCTTAATAGTCAGCGGGAGGACCGGGGAGCTGTTTTTT. This translates into CVRSLIVSGRTGELFF.

V usage is TRBV6-1 and J usage is TRBJ1-1; D is perhaps TRBD1 (5 bases). Trimming cost V 3 bases and J 4 bases, with 12 bases left between them. CDR3 length: 14 residues. Per germline, CDR1 MNHNS and CDR2 SASEGT. CDR3 sequence reads: CASSDPGGGTEAFF. The CDR3 nucleotides are TGTGCCAGCAGTGATCCCGGGGGGGGCACTGAAGCTTTCTTT.

The chain joins TRBV18 to TRBJ2-2; D unresolved. Looked up from germline, CDR1 is KGHSH and CDR2 is LQKENI. There are 17 residues in the CDR3. V was shortened by 2 bases and J by 6 bases, with 19 bases between the two germline ends. CDR3 sequence (DNA): TGTGCCAGCTCACCAGCCGGGCGTCGAACGTTGGCCGGGGAGCTGTTTTTT. This gives the protein CASSPAGRRTLAGELFF.

This chain connects TRBV5-8 to TRBJ1-5; the D is unclear. This CDR3 spans 11 amino acids. V lost 2 bases and J 7 bases, leaving 4 bases between the germline ends. Germline values: CDR1 SGHTS, CDR2 YDEGEE. CDR3 protein: CASSLNQPQHF. CDR3 DNA: TGTGCCAGCAGCTTAAACCAGCCCCAGCATTTT.

The gene calls are TRBV5-1 and TRBJ1-5; tentative D call: TRBD1 (6 bases). CDR1 and CDR2 (germline): SGHRS, YFSETQ. V lost 4 bases, J lost 9 bases, and 17 bases lay in between. The CDR3 totals 14 residues. The DNA of the CDR3 is TGCGCCAGCAGCCCCGGACAGAACCCATGGCCCCAGCATTTT. It is translated as CASSPGQNPWPQHF.

This clone rates as medium-sized. The chain is built from TRBV7-8 and TRBJ2-7, with D uncertain. The germline gives CDR1 SGHVS, CDR2 FQNEAQ. V was pared by 6 bases and J by 4 bases, with 13 bases between. This CDR3 comprises 13 residues. CDR3 sequence: CASRRDQFYEQYF. Here the CDR3 DNA reads TGTGCCAGCAGGAGAGACCAGTTTTACGAGCAGTACTTC.

The chain carries TRBV19 and TRBJ2-1; 11 bases align to TRBD1. Germline CDR1 reads LNHDA; CDR2 reads SQIVND (reference sequence). Trimming took 4 bases from V and 4 from J; bases not matched to a gene: 6. CDR3 size: 16 residues. CDR3 protein: CASSTLRDRGYNEQFF. The CDR3 DNA is TGTGCCAGTAGTACCCTCCGGGACAGGGGGTACAATGAGCAGTTCTTC.

This sequence joins TRBV6-4 and TRBJ2-1; 10 bases are a match to TRBD2. With 10 bases clipped from V and 6 bases from J, the junction kept 3 bases outside the gene matches. Per the germline V gene, CDR1 is MRHNA and CDR2 is SNTAGT. There are 12 residues in the CDR3. CDR3 DNA: TGTGCCACTCCTAGCGGGAGCAATGAGCAGTTCTTC. Protein: CATPSGSNEQFF.

The chain joins TRBV5-1 to TRBJ2-5; no clear D. Between the trimmed V and J ends, which lost 4 bases and 1 base, there was a span of 20 bases. Germline CDR1 and CDR2: SGHRS and YFSETQ. The CDR3 has 17 residues. CDR3 DNA: TGCGCCAGCAGCCCCGTGGGTGGGTCGGCAACCCAAGAGACCCAGTACTTC. The encoded protein is CASSPVGGSATQETQYF.

The chain joins TRBV2 to TRBJ1-5; D remains ambiguous. CDR1 and CDR2 (germline): SNHLY, FYNNEI. The V and J ends lost 2 bases and 0 bases respectively, with 8 bases between them. This CDR3 is 15 amino acids long. The CDR3 reads CASSELSGSNQPQHF. As DNA, the CDR3 is TGTGCCAGCAGTGAATTGTCAGGTAGCAATCAGCCCCAGCATTTT.

The V call is TRBV4-1, the J call TRBJ2-7; D is perhaps TRBD2 (6 bases). The ends were cut back, 1 base at V and 0 bases at J, with 10 bases in the middle. CDR1 is MGHRA and CDR2 is YSYEKL in the germline V gene. The CDR3 extends over 15 amino acids. CDR3 sequence reads: CASSQVPGSSYEQYF. As DNA, the CDR3 is TGCGCCAGCAGCCAAGTCCCCGGGAGCTCCTACGAGCAGTACTTC.

The rearrangement uses TRBV27 and TRBJ1-2; TRBD1 agrees at 7 bases. From germline, CDR1 is MNHEY and CDR2 SMNVEV (reference sequence). CDR3 length: 13 amino acids. Trimming at V came to 5 bases and at J to 4 bases, leaving 4 bases not matched to a gene. In nucleotides, the CDR3 is TGTGCCAGCAGTGACAGGGTTAGCTATGGCTACACCTTC. Translated, it gives CASSDRVSYGYTF.

The chain couples TRBV4-1 to TRBJ2-5; 15 bases line up with TRBD2. From germline, CDR1 is MGHRA and CDR2 YSYEKL. The J segment lost 4 bases and the V segment lost 4 bases, leaving 10 bases of the junction unmatched. This CDR3 spans 18 amino acids. CDR3 nucleotide sequence: TGCGCCAGCAGCCCCGGGACTAGCGGGAGGCTGGGGTCAGAGACCCAGTACTTC. Encoded protein: CASSPGTSGRLGSETQYF.

The chain uses TRBV11-2 and TRBJ2-7, with D possibly matching TRBD1 (6 bases). The V gene lost 1 base and the J gene lost 2 bases, with 12 bases spanning the gap. Germline V gene data show CDR1 as SGHAT and CDR2 as FQNNGV. The CDR3 sequence is 15 residues long. DNA for the CDR3: TGTGCCAGCAGCTTAGCCCACGGGACAACCTACGAGCAGTACTTC. It encodes CASSLAHGTTYEQYF.

The V and J genes are TRBV2 and TRBJ2-7, with D unresolved. V lost 1 base, J lost 3 bases, and 1 base lay in between. The germline V gene encodes CDR1 SNHLY and CDR2 FYNNEI. This CDR3 comprises 11 residues. For the CDR3, the DNA is TGTGCCAGCAGTGAAGACTACGAGCAGTACTTC. Translating gives CASSEDYEQYF.

This rearrangement joins TRBV7-9 to TRBJ2-7; 8 bases are shared with TRBD2. The trim removed 4 bases at V and 2 bases at J, leaving 7 bases unmatched. Germline values: CDR1 SEHNR, CDR2 FQNEAQ (reference sequence). The CDR3 totals 15 residues. The CDR3 bases are TGTGCCAGCAGCTCCCCCGGGACTAGGCCCTACGAGCAGTACTTC. Translation: CASSSPGTRPYEQYF.